This record looks at one T cell receptor (beta chain) sequence and its context. The sample comes from a study of blood T cell repertoires in COVID-19. The wider study: T cells, B-cell-depleted T cells, or PBMCs provided the cDNA or gDNA that served as material.

Method: immunoSEQ multiplex PCR; TCRdb's copy keeps in-frame clones and lacks some. The sample records approximately 88,000 clones, roughly 80% being singletons. The CDR3 covers 14 residues. Per the germline V gene, CDR1 is SGHRS and CDR2 is YFSETQ. Trimming took 0 bases from V and 7 from J, leaving 8 bases between them. This sequence joins TRBV5-1 and TRBJ1-6; possible D gene TRBD1, 5 bases. This receptor was identified in a man in his fifties who had recovered from COVID-19. The sequencing input was peripheral blood. In nucleotides, the CDR3 is TGCGCCAGCAGCTTGGTGACAGACAATTCACCCCTCCACTTT. Its translation: CASSLVTDNSPLHF.